These T cell receptor beta chains were read from a single sample in a study of shared clonotypes between healthy human individuals. This table comes from immunoSEQ multiplex PCR, and its TCRdb copy is limited to in-frame clones, with some not included. The sample gives 2 million to 2.5 million clones, 80% to 95% of which show up once; about 0.39% is in the top ten. The sequenced material came from naive CD4+ T cells from PBMCs. Source of these receptors: a man between 18 and 35 years old in good health. Some clones in this sample may be carry-over from other donors' samples. The CDR3 runs from the conserved cysteine through the conserved F or W. D genes are given only for firm matches. Part of the rows lack a size; the others show once, few, many or a class for expanded clones.

cdr3_aa cdr3_nt j_call d_call v_call cdr3_length clone_size
CASRPGTGLEKLFF TGTGCCAGCAGGCCCGGGACAGGACTCGAAAAACTGTTTTTT TRBJ1-4 TRBD1 TRBV6-1 14 -
CASSEWGAGGSVRQFF TGTGCCAGCAGTGAATGGGGAGCGGGAGGGAGTGTGCGGCAGTTCTTC TRBJ2-1 TRBD2 TRBV6-1 16 -
CASSPTSGNTIYF TGTGCCAGCAGTCCCACCTCTGGAAACACCATATATTTT TRBJ1-3 - TRBV28 13 -
CASCGTSGQEESGELFF TGTGCCAGCTGCGGGACTAGCGGGCAGGAGGAGTCCGGGGAGCTGTTTTTT TRBJ2-2 TRBD2 TRBV6-4 17 once
CASSSRTGNPNEQFF TGTGCCAGCAGTTCACGGACAGGGAATCCCAATGAGCAGTTCTTC TRBJ2-1 TRBD1 TRBV5-8 15 -
CASSYLDRNEKLFF TGTGCCAGCAGTTACCTAGACAGAAATGAAAAACTGTTTTTT TRBJ1-4 - TRBV6-5 14 -
CASSLQGHNQPQHF TGTGCCAGCAGCCTACAGGGACACAATCAGCCCCAGCATTTT TRBJ1-5 - TRBV7-2 14 -
CASSFSSGNYNEQFF TGCGCCAGCAGCTTCTCTAGCGGAAACTACAATGAGCAGTTCTTC TRBJ2-1 TRBD2 TRBV5-1 15 -
CASSGDRPTNEKLFF TGTGCCAGCAGCGGTGACAGGCCAACTAATGAAAAACTGTTTTTT TRBJ1-4 - TRBV5-4 15 -
CASSVEIGYEQYF TGTGCCAGCAGTGTCGAAATCGGTTACGAGCAGTACTTC TRBJ2-7 - TRBV2 13 -
CASSIASSGTGHEQYF TGTGCCAGTAGTATAGCCTCCTCCGGGACAGGGCACGAGCAGTACTTC TRBJ2-7 TRBD1 TRBV19 16 -
CASSLSGGQGHSYEQYF TGCGCCAGCAGCCTAAGTGGTGGACAGGGCCACTCCTACGAGCAGTACTTC TRBJ2-7 TRBD1 TRBV5-1 17 -
CASSLLGGNRDSSYNEQFF TGCGCCAGCAGCTTATTGGGGGGGAACCGCGACAGTTCCTACAATGAGCAGTTCTTC TRBJ2-1 TRBD2 TRBV5-1 19 -
CASSLTGGSGTNEKLFF TGTGCCAGCTCACTGACAGGGGGTTCTGGAACTAATGAAAAACTGTTTTTT TRBJ1-4 TRBD1 TRBV18 17 -
CASSLPGGRTYEQYF TGTGCCAGCAGTTTACCAGGGGGCAGAACCTACGAGCAGTACTTC TRBJ2-7 TRBD1 TRBV28 15 -
CASSGGSRGNIQYF TGTGCCAGCAGCGGGGGAAGCAGGGGGAACATTCAGTACTTC TRBJ2-4 TRBD1 TRBV5-4 14 -
CASSYEHDIQYF TGTGCCAGCAGTTACGAGCACGACATTCAGTACTTC TRBJ2-4 - TRBV6-6 12 -
CASSLIGLEAFF TGTGCCAGCAGTTTAATAGGGCTTGAAGCTTTCTTT TRBJ1-1 - TRBV28 12 once
CASRMDRNEKLFF TGTGCCAGCAGGATGGACAGAAATGAAAAACTGTTTTTT TRBJ1-4 - TRBV6-5 13 -
CASSLDRNTEAFF TGCGCCAGCAGCTTGGACAGGAACACTGAAGCTTTCTTT TRBJ1-1 - TRBV5-1 13 many
CASSMRQPGEAFF TGTGCCAGTAGTATGCGGCAGCCCGGTGAAGCTTTCTTT TRBJ1-1 - TRBV19 13 -
CASRRQEDEQFF TGTGCCAGCAGGCGACAGGAGGATGAGCAGTTCTTC TRBJ2-1 - TRBV7-2 12 -
CASSLWGLPDYGYTF TGTGCCAGCAGCTTATGGGGATTACCGGACTATGGCTACACCTTC TRBJ1-2 - TRBV7-2 15 few
CASSLSGDEQYF TGTGCCAGCAGTTTATCCGGTGACGAGCAGTACTTC TRBJ2-7 - TRBV28 12 -
CASSPYRVYTEAFF TGTGCCAGCAGTCCCTACAGGGTGTACACTGAAGCTTTCTTT TRBJ1-1 - TRBV27 14 once
CASSPTVNTEAFF TGTGCCAGCAGCCCGACTGTGAACACTGAAGCTTTCTTT TRBJ1-1 - TRBV7-2 13 -
CASSKGAGPPTEAFF TGCGCCAGCAGCAAAGGGGCAGGGCCCCCCACTGAAGCTTTCTTT TRBJ1-1 - TRBV23-1 15 -
CASSYAKWGNQPQHF TGTGCCAGCAGTTACGCCAAATGGGGTAATCAGCCCCAGCATTTT TRBJ1-5 - TRBV6-5 15 -
CASSMRPGANVLTF TGTGCCAGTAGTATGCGTCCTGGGGCCAACGTCCTGACTTTC TRBJ2-6 - TRBV19 14 once
CASSAQDSGGVQFF TGTGCCAGCAGCGCCCAAGATTCGGGAGGGGTGCAGTTCTTC TRBJ2-1 TRBD2 TRBV9 14 -
CASSSRRSYEQYF TGTGCCAGCAGCTCCCGCCGTTCCTACGAGCAGTACTTC TRBJ2-7 - TRBV13 13 -
CASSMASGRYNEQFF TGTGCCAGCAGCATGGCATCAGGCCGGTACAATGAGCAGTTCTTC TRBJ2-1 - TRBV7-2 15 -
CASSGRGKSNQPQHF TGTGCCAGCAGTGGCCGGGGCAAAAGCAATCAGCCCCAGCATTTT TRBJ1-5 - TRBV2 15 once
CSLGVGYTF TGTTCCCTTGGAGTCGGCTACACCTTC TRBJ1-2 - TRBV30 9 few
CASSLNQGAAPYF TGTGCCAGCAGCTTAAATCAGGGGGCGGCCCCATACTTC TRBJ2-7 TRBD1 TRBV7-3 13 -
CASSLGGQGADTQYF TGTGCCAGCAGCTTAGGGGGGCAGGGGGCAGATACGCAGTATTTT TRBJ2-3 TRBD1 TRBV11-1 15 -
CASSWTSGSGGELFF TGTGCCAGCAGCTGGACTAGCGGGAGTGGCGGGGAGCTGTTTTTT TRBJ2-2 TRBD2 TRBV9 15 -
CASRFGNEQFF TGTGCCAGCAGATTTGGCAATGAGCAGTTCTTC TRBJ2-1 - TRBV27 11 -
CSVVGRMNTEAFF TGCAGCGTTGTTGGGCGTATGAACACTGAAGCTTTCTTT TRBJ1-1 - TRBV29-1 13 -
CASSMDRNTGELFF TGTGCCAGTAGTATGGACAGGAACACCGGGGAGCTGTTTTTT TRBJ2-2 - TRBV19 14 -
CASSAPPAGAHNEQFF TGTGCCAGCAGCGCCCCACCAGCGGGAGCCCACAATGAGCAGTTCTTC TRBJ2-1 TRBD2 TRBV9 16 -
CASSPVRPDTQYF TGCGCCAGCAGCCCCGTGCGGCCAGATACGCAGTATTTT TRBJ2-3 - TRBV4-1 13 -
CASSQRYVGGTYGYTF TGCGCCAGCAGCCAAAGGTACGTCGGAGGGACCTATGGCTACACCTTC TRBJ1-2 - TRBV4-1 16 once
CASSLGRVTDTQYF TGTGCCAGCAGCCTAGGGAGGGTCACAGATACGCAGTATTTT TRBJ2-3 TRBD2 TRBV7-3 14 -
CASSESAGGQPQHF TGCGCCAGCAGCGAATCAGCGGGGGGGCAGCCCCAGCATTTT TRBJ1-5 - TRBV5-1 14 -
CASSLRETQYF TGTGCCAGCAGCCTACGGGAGACCCAGTACTTC TRBJ2-5 - TRBV5-8 11 -